These T cell receptor beta chains were read from a single sample in a study of preoperative IRX-2 immunotherapy in early breast cancer. Sequencing used immunoSEQ multiplex PCR; TCRdb keeps in-frame clones, though not all of them. The sample holds 20,000 to 30,000 clones, approximately 95% seen once. Sequencing was performed on tumor tissue, taken after IRX-2 immunotherapy. The source of these receptors is a human donor with breast cancer. CDR3s include the opening cysteine and the closing phenylalanine or tryptophan. The D gene is left open where the match is weak. Some rows have no size entry. The others give once, few or many, or a class for an expanded clone.

>TRBD2|TRBJ2-3|-|TRBV27
TGTGCCAGCAGTTTATCGTTACTAGCGGGAGTTAGCAATACGCAGTATTTT
CASSLSLLAGVSNTQYF
>-|TRBJ1-5|-|TRBV11-2
TGTGCCAGCAGCTTAGACCAGGATCAGCCCCAGCATTTT
CASSLDQDQPQHF
>TRBD1|TRBJ1-1|-|TRBV5-8
TGTGCCAGCAGCTTTTATCGACAGGGGTCCACTGAAGCTTTCTTT
CASSFYRQGSTEAFF
>-|TRBJ1-2|few|TRBV6-6
TGTGCCAGCAGTTCGGGACGGGACTATGGCTACACCTTC
CASSSGRDYGYTF
>-|TRBJ2-7|-|TRBV5-6
TGTGCCAGCAGCTCTCTATACGAGCAGTACTTC
CASSSLYEQYF
>-|TRBJ1-5|-|TRBV4-2
TGTGCCAGCAGCCAAGCAGTCGGGCAGGGAGATCAGCCCCAGCATTTT
CASSQAVGQGDQPQHF
>-|TRBJ2-1|-|TRBV30
TGTGCCTGGAGTCGTCCACGGGACTCGAGATACAATGAGCAGTTCTTC
CAWSRPRDSRYNEQFF
>-|TRBJ2-3|-|TRBV14
TGTGCCAGCAGCGGGCGGACAGCAGATACGCAGTATTTT
CASSGRTADTQYF
>-|TRBJ2-2|-|TRBV11-2
TGTGCCAGCAGCTTGTTTGGACCCGGGGAGCTGTTTTTT
CASSLFGPGELFF
>TRBD1|TRBJ1-1|-|TRBV11-3
TGTGCCAGCAGTACAGGACAGGGGGCTACTGAAGCTTTCTTT
CASSTGQGATEAFF
>-|TRBJ2-1|-|TRBV28
TGTGCCAGCAGTTTAAACTACAATGAGCAGTTCTTC
CASSLNYNEQFF
>TRBD2|TRBJ2-3|-|TRBV7-3
TGTGCCAGCAGCTTAATCGGGGGGGCAAACACAGATACGCAGTATTTT
CASSLIGGANTDTQYF
>-|TRBJ2-3|-|TRBV13
TGTGCCAGCAGTCACCCCCTAACAGATACGCAGTATTTT
CASSHPLTDTQYF
>TRBD2|TRBJ2-1|-|TRBV28
TGTGCCATCAAACCGGGACTAGCGGTGAATGAGCAGTTCTTC
CAIKPGLAVNEQFF
>TRBD2|TRBJ2-2|-|TRBV2
TGTGCCAGCTCGCTATGGGAGGGGACGGGGACCGGGGAGCTGTTTTTT
CASSLWEGTGTGELFF
>TRBD2|TRBJ2-3|-|TRBV5-5
TGTGCCAGCAGCTCGGGTACTAGCGCAAGCGGGTTGGATACGCAGTATTTT
CASSSGTSASGLDTQYF
>TRBD1|TRBJ1-2|-|TRBV7-8
TGTGCCAGCAGCTTCGACAGGGGATTCTATGGCTACACCTTC
CASSFDRGFYGYTF
>TRBD1|TRBJ2-3|once|TRBV9
TGTGCCAGCAGCACCTACTGGGGGACAGGGATCACAGATACGCAGTATTTT
CASSTYWGTGITDTQYF
>TRBD2|TRBJ2-1|-|TRBV28
TGTGCCAGCAGTAGGGCGGGAGGGTTAGAAACCTACAATGAGCAGTTCTTC
CASSRAGGLETYNEQFF
>TRBD2|TRBJ2-2|-|TRBV9
TGTGCCAGCAGCGTAGAATTAGCGGGGACCGGGGAGCTGTTTTTT
CASSVELAGTGELFF
>-|TRBJ2-7|once|TRBV5-1
TGCGCCAGCAGCTTGGCCTCAGAGTTACCCTACGAGCAGTACTTC
CASSLASELPYEQYF
>-|TRBJ1-6|-|TRBV6-5
TGTGCCAGCAGTTATTCCGGGACCCCGTATAATTCACCCCTCCACTTT
CASSYSGTPYNSPLHF
>-|TRBJ2-1|-|TRBV7-2
TGTGCCAGCAGCCGCGAGGGGGGTCTCAATGAGCAGTTCTTC
CASSREGGLNEQFF